This TCR beta chain derives from a study of PD-1 blockade in classical Hodgkin lymphoma. Findings and caveats of the study: Patients with an early start, nivolumab under 1 year after ASCT, were excluded.

The sample's time point: cycle 4 day 1 (C4D1), after 5 to 7 weeks of nivolumab. Every single patient, without exception, relapsed after autologous stem cell transplantation, and brentuximab vedotin exposure varied. Thawed PBMCs yielded CD4+ T cells through magnetic negative selection. Best outcomes ranged across complete response, partial response and progressive disease. A note on this clone: Its antigen is as yet unknown.

V dropped 5 bases and J dropped 7 bases, with 11 bases sitting between them. CDR3 size: 13 residues. CDR1 SEHNR and CDR2 FQNEAQ come from the germline V gene (reference sequence). Clones were read by immunoSEQ multiplex PCR, and TCRdb kept only the in-frame ones, dropping some. The sample lists some 19,000 clones; around 70% were seen once. The sequence was obtained from a human donor with classical Hodgkin lymphoma. The chain joins TRBV7-9 to TRBJ2-2; either TRBD1 or TRBD2 may supply D (5 bases each). The sample here was CD4+ T cells from blood, taken before the fourth cycle of nivolumab. CDR3: CASSTQGVGELFF. DNA of the CDR3: TGTGCCAGCAGCACTCAGGGAGTCGGGGAGCTGTTTTTT.